The rows below give T cell receptor beta chains drawn from one sample of a study of Ad26.COV2.S vaccination and SARS-CoV-2 variants. Using immunoSEQ multiplex PCR, the repertoire was profiled, and TCRdb retains in-frame clones only, with some absent. This sample has just over 350,000 clones, with roughly 81% found just once. The specimen comprised peripheral blood, sampled in a trial of Ad26.COV2.S vaccine versus placebo. The receptor set was obtained from a person aged 18-65 years who received the Ad26.COV2.S COVID-19 vaccine or a placebo. Each CDR3 is given with its conserved first and last residue. A D gene is named only where the DNA matches it firmly. Rows give clone size only sometimes, using once, few, many, or a class for an expanded clone.

V gene,clone size,J gene,D gene,CDR3 length,CDR3 protein,CDR3 DNA
TRBV6-6,few,TRBJ2-7,.,14,CASSYPASSYEQYF,TGTGCCAGCAGTTACCCCGCGAGCTCCTACGAGCAGTACTTC
TRBV12-3/TRBV12-4,once,TRBJ2-5,.,13,CASNLGAQETQYF,TGTGCCAGCAACTTAGGGGCCCAAGAGACCCAGTACTTC
TRBV14,.,TRBJ1-1,TRBD1,11,CASSQGQEAFF,TGTGCCAGCAGCCAGGGACAGGAAGCTTTCTTT
TRBV30,.,TRBJ1-1,.,14,CAWSVGTGNTEAFF,TGTGCCTGGAGTGTTGGGACGGGGAACACTGAAGCTTTCTTT
TRBV5-1,.,TRBJ2-7,TRBD1,15,CASSLEPGQSTEQYF,TGCGCCAGCAGCTTGGAACCGGGACAGAGTACGGAGCAGTACTTC
TRBV19,once,TRBJ1-5,.,15,CASRPGGNSNQPQHF,TGTGCCAGTAGGCCGGGGGGCAATAGCAATCAGCCCCAGCATTTT
TRBV30,few,TRBJ1-2,.,13,CAWSPARLKGYTF,TGTGCCTGGAGTCCCGCCCGCCTCAAGGGCTACACCTTC
TRBV29-1,.,TRBJ1-2,.,12,CSVVRGDYGYTF,TGCAGCGTTGTGAGGGGCGACTATGGCTACACCTTC
TRBV5-1,few,TRBJ1-6,.,13,CASSLAGRSPLHF,TGCGCCAGCAGCTTGGCCGGGCGTTCACCCCTCCACTTT
TRBV28,.,TRBJ1-5,.,13,CASSYSHNQPQHF,TGTGCCAGCAGCTATTCCCACAATCAGCCCCAGCATTTT
TRBV28,.,TRBJ1-6,TRBD1,16,CASRSSGTGHNSPLHF,TGTGCCAGCAGATCCTCCGGGACAGGCCATAATTCACCCCTCCACTTT
TRBV12-5,.,TRBJ2-7,.,11,CASGWGYEQYF,TGTGCTAGTGGTTGGGGCTACGAGCAGTACTTC
TRBV27,.,TRBJ2-3,TRBD1,18,CASSLSSGQVVSTDTQYF,TGTGCCAGCAGTTTATCCTCTGGACAGGTAGTTAGCACAGATACGCAGTATTTT
TRBV11-2,.,TRBJ2-3,.,13,CASRRGRADTQYF,TGTGCCAGCAGACGGGGGCGCGCAGATACGCAGTATTTT
TRBV6-4,.,TRBJ2-1,TRBD2,15,CASSVGAGEVDEQFF,TGTGCCAGCAGTGTTGGTGCGGGAGAAGTAGATGAGCAGTTCTTC
TRBV28,.,TRBJ2-4,TRBD2,18,CASSFGLAGEIAKNIQYF,TGTGCCAGCAGTTTTGGACTAGCGGGAGAGATAGCCAAAAACATTCAGTACTTC
TRBV7-9,few,TRBJ2-7,.,14,CASSLLDGANEQYF,TGTGCCAGCAGCTTACTGGATGGTGCCAACGAGCAGTACTTC
TRBV27,.,TRBJ2-1,.,12,CASSLGGYEQFF,TGTGCCAGCAGTTTAGGGGGGTATGAGCAGTTCTTC
TRBV19,.,TRBJ2-3,TRBD2,14,CASSMAGGPDTQYF,TGTGCCAGTAGTATGGCGGGAGGCCCAGATACGCAGTATTTT
TRBV2,.,TRBJ1-1,TRBD1,14,CASIPTGSGTEAFF,TGTGCCAGCATACCGACAGGGAGTGGAACTGAAGCTTTCTTT
TRBV29-1,.,TRBJ1-1,.,12,CSVVRTRDEAFF,TGCAGCGTTGTGCGTACCCGGGACGAAGCTTTCTTT
TRBV7-9,.,TRBJ2-5,TRBD2,18,CASSLDRTSGGVGETQYF,TGTGCCAGCAGCTTAGACCGGACTAGCGGGGGAGTAGGGGAGACCCAGTACTTC
TRBV6-5,.,TRBJ2-5,TRBD1,13,CASSYAGGETQYF,TGTGCCAGCAGTTACGCAGGGGGAGAGACCCAGTACTTC
TRBV2,.,TRBJ1-1,TRBD1,15,CASSGDRGNRAEAFF,TGTGCCAGCAGTGGGGACAGGGGGAATAGAGCTGAAGCTTTCTTT
TRBV28,.,TRBJ1-4,TRBD1,13,CASSLGQLEKLFF,TGTGCCAGCAGTTTGGGACAGCTAGAAAAACTGTTTTTT
TRBV9,.,TRBJ1-4,.,15,CASSAVGGAGEKLFF,TGTGCCAGCAGCGCGGTGGGGGGCGCCGGTGAAAAACTGTTTTTT
TRBV11-2,.,TRBJ2-1,TRBD1,20,CASSLDRDRGLRGSYNEQFF,TGTGCCAGCAGCTTAGATCGGGACAGGGGGTTACGAGGATCCTACAATGAGCAGTTCTTC
TRBV4-1,.,TRBJ2-7,.,15,CASSQGASGATEQYF,TGCGCCAGCAGCCAAGGTGCCTCAGGGGCGACCGAGCAGTACTTC
TRBV6-6,once,TRBJ2-7,.,13,CASSYSSRYEQYF,TGTGCCAGCAGTTACTCGTCGAGATACGAGCAGTACTTC
TRBV7-2,.,TRBJ1-5,.,16,CASSLVGGNPPQPQHF,TGTGCCAGCAGCTTAGTGGGAGGGAACCCCCCTCAGCCCCAGCATTTT
TRBV9,.,TRBJ2-3,.,16,CASSVADYTAADTQYF,TGTGCCAGCAGCGTAGCTGATTACACAGCGGCAGATACGCAGTATTTT
TRBV14,.,TRBJ2-7,.,15,CASSSGVKGTYEQYF,TGTGCCAGCAGCTCGGGGGTGAAAGGGACCTACGAGCAGTACTTC
TRBV19,.,TRBJ2-3,TRBD2,17,CASSIGTLGLAGDTQYF,TGTGCCAGTAGTATTGGTACCTTGGGACTAGCGGGAGATACGCAGTATTTT
TRBV4-2,.,TRBJ2-3,TRBD1,17,CASSQEGGQGEWYTQYF,TGTGCCAGCAGCCAAGAAGGAGGCCAGGGGGAATGGTATACGCAGTATTTT
TRBV30,.,TRBJ2-1,TRBD2,20,CAWSVPGGLAVPGTYNEQFF,TGTGCCTGGAGTGTACCGGGGGGACTAGCGGTACCTGGAACCTACAATGAGCAGTTCTTC
TRBV10-2,.,TRBJ1-1,.,12,CATRELGTEAFF,TGCGCCACCCGGGAGTTGGGCACTGAAGCTTTCTTT
TRBV5-4,.,TRBJ2-3,.,14,CASSLAQDVDTQYF,TGTGCCAGCAGCTTGGCTCAGGATGTGGATACGCAGTATTTT
TRBV19,.,TRBJ1-1,.,17,CASSIAGLGTVNTEAFF,TGTGCCAGTAGTATAGCTGGATTGGGTACGGTCAACACTGAAGCTTTCTTT
TRBV3-1/TRBV3-2,few,TRBJ1-1,.,16,CASSQHRQVANTEAFF,TGTGCCAGCAGCCAGCATAGACAGGTGGCGAACACTGAAGCTTTCTTT
TRBV27,.,TRBJ2-7,TRBD1,14,CASSTRTGAGEQYF,TGTGCCAGCAGTACCCGGACAGGGGCGGGGGAGCAGTACTTC
TRBV19,once,TRBJ2-2,.,15,CASNVRDQRTGELFF,TGTGCCAGCAACGTCCGGGACCAACGCACCGGGGAGCTGTTTTTT
TRBV7-9,many,TRBJ2-7,TRBD2,15,CASSFVRLAGYEQYF,TGTGCCAGCAGCTTCGTTAGACTAGCGGGGTACGAGCAGTACTTC
TRBV10-1,.,TRBJ2-3,.,13,CASSEALLNTQYF,TGCGCCAGCAGTGAGGCCCTCCTGAATACGCAGTATTTT
TRBV30,once,TRBJ1-1,.,12,CAWGYRVTEAFF,TGTGCCTGGGGCTACAGGGTCACTGAAGCTTTCTTT
TRBV29-1,.,TRBJ2-1,TRBD2,13,CSVQGYSGGEQFF,TGCAGCGTTCAGGGATATAGCGGGGGTGAGCAGTTCTTC
TRBV30,few,TRBJ1-5,.,15,CAWSVRGLSNQPQHF,TGTGCCTGGAGTGTACGAGGCCTTAGCAATCAGCCCCAGCATTTT
TRBV19,once,TRBJ2-7,.,15,CASSPRGRDGYEQYF,TGTGCCAGTAGTCCGAGGGGGCGGGACGGCTACGAGCAGTACTTC
TRBV11-2,few,TRBJ1-2,.,14,CASSLEHQGFGYTF,TGTGCCAGCAGCTTAGAACATCAGGGGTTTGGCTACACCTTC
TRBV6-1,.,TRBJ2-7,.,13,CASSEQGLNEQYF,TGTGCCAGCAGTGAACAGGGGTTGAACGAGCAGTACTTC
TRBV5-4,.,TRBJ1-2,.,15,CASSLTGHTFYGYTF,TGTGCCAGCAGCTTGACAGGACATACCTTCTATGGCTACACCTTC
TRBV11-2,few,TRBJ2-1,TRBD2,15,CASSSLAEPDNEQFF,TGTGCCAGCAGCTCCCTAGCGGAGCCTGACAATGAGCAGTTCTTC
TRBV3-1/TRBV3-2,.,TRBJ2-5,.,11,CASSQATGWDF,TGTGCCAGCAGCCAAGCCACAGGCTGGGACTTC
TRBV11-2,.,TRBJ2-2,.,14,CASSLDKFTGELFF,TGTGCCAGCAGCCTCGACAAATTCACCGGGGAGCTGTTTTTT
TRBV11-2,.,TRBJ2-7,TRBD2,17,CASSLVAGSRLSYEQYF,TGTGCCAGCAGCTTAGTAGCGGGAAGTAGGTTGTCCTACGAGCAGTACTTC